This record covers a single T cell receptor beta chain. Sequencing was performed with immunoSEQ multiplex PCR; in TCRdb, only in-frame clones are kept and a portion is missing. This table holds just over 35,000 clones, just over 35% found once. Germline loops: CDR1 LNHDA, CDR2 SQIVND (reference sequence). The CDR3 totals 16 residues. Trimming took 6 bases from V and 3 from J; bases not matched to a gene: 7. The data belong to a study of PD-L1 blockade in urothelial cancer. As for the study in general: Patients' atezolizumab regimen, 1,200 mg intravenously every 3 weeks, began at some point between 2014 and 2015. Tumor samples showed a median count of around 1,400 T cells.

The receptor was derived from a man aged 55-75 years with urothelial cancer. Here the sequenced sample was tumor tissue, taken before atezolizumab (anti-PD-L1) treatment. This chain joins TRBV19 and TRBJ2-3; the match to TRBD2 covers 12 bases. The CDR3 loop is CASSPAGTSGTDTQYF. For the CDR3, the DNA is TGTGCCAGTAGCCCCGCGGGGACTAGCGGGACAGATACGCAGTATTTT.